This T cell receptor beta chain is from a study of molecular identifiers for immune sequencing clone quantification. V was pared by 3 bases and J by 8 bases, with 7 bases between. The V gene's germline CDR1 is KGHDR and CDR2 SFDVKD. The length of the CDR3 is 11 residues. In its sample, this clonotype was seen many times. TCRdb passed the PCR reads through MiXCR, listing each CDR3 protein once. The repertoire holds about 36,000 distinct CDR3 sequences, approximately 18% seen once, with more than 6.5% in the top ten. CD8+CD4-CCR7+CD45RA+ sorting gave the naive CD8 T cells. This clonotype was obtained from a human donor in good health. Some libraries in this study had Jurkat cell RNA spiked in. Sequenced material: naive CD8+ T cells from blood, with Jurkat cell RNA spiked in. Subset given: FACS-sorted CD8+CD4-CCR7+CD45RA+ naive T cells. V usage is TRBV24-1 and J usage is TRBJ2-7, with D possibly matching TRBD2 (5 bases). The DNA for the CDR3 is TGTGCCACCAGTGATGAGGGTCAGCAGTACTTC. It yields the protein CATSDEGQQYF.